The next 18 T cell receptor beta chains were all read from a single sample in a study of a mutant IDH1 vaccine in newly diagnosed glioma (dated by TCRdb to the early 2020s). Antigens for these TCRs are unknown. The sample's time point label is to be understood as: week 23, last vaccination. A 20-mer mutant IDH1 peptide at 300 micrograms in Montanide made up each vaccine dose, which was injected subcutaneously together with topical imiquimod. Library preparation employed the immunoSEQ multiplex PCR assay. The source is immuneACCESS, and TCRdb retained only in-frame sequences with V and J called. Part of the clones is not carried over; for the studies checked, unresolved V genes explain less than half of this, and the remainder is unexplained. The sample table holds some 70,000 clones, of which 84% were seen once. The ten biggest clones cover 13% of the sample. The sample here was PBMCs, taken from a glioma patient whose treatment included an IDH1 peptide vaccine. The receptors come from a man younger than 35 with glioma.

The rearrangement links TRBV7-8 to TRBJ1-1; D is undetermined. V was trimmed by 1 base and J by 1 base, leaving 4 bases between them. This CDR3 spans 13 amino acids. Germline V lookup: CDR1 SGHVS, CDR2 FQNEAQ. This chain's CDR3 is CASSLEPNTEAFF. DNA for the CDR3: TGTGCCAGCAGCTTAGAGCCGAACACTGAAGCTTTCTTT.

The J gene is TRBJ1-3, the V gene TRBV19; 7 nucleotides match TRBD1. This CDR3 has 15 residues. V lost 6 bases, J lost 3 bases, and 8 bases stayed unmatched. Germline CDR1 and CDR2: LNHDA and SQIVND (reference sequence). The CDR3 loop reads CASRIRTGRGNTIYF. The CDR3 DNA sequence: TGTGCCAGTAGGATCAGGACAGGCCGTGGAAACACCATATATTTT.

This sequence joins TRBV7-9 and TRBJ1-3; TRBD1 agrees at 9 bases. V lost 3 bases, J lost 7 bases, and 1 base stayed unmatched. CDR1 and CDR2 (germline): SEHNR, FQNEAQ (reference sequence). CDR3 size: 13 residues. In DNA form, the CDR3 reads TGTGCCAGCAGCTTCGGACAGGGGAACACCATATATTTT. Protein sequence: CASSFGQGNTIYF. Supplemented by reference TRBV7-9 and TRBJ1-3, the full variable domain reads DTGVSQNPRHKITKRGQNVTFRCDPISEHNRLYWYRQTLGQGPEFLTYFQNEAQLEKSRLLSDRFSAERPKGSFSTLEIQRTEQGDSAMYLCASSFGQGNTIYFGEGSWLTVV.

The DNA of the CDR3 is TGTGCCAGCAGCTTCCACGGACATTCTGTATTTGAGTCTTTCTTT. This codes for CASSFHGHSVFESFF. The rearrangement uses TRBV7-8 and TRBJ1-1; a possible D gene is TRBD1 (5 bases). Per germline, CDR1 SGHVS and CDR2 FQNEAQ. V shed 3 bases and J shed 12 bases, with 23 bases lying between them. CDR3 length equals 15 residues.

The V gene is TRBV25-1, the J gene TRBJ2-2; 8 bases line up with TRBD1. J was trimmed by 0 bases and V by 3 bases; bases with no gene match: 0. CDR1 is MGHDK, CDR2 SYGVNS, per germline. This CDR3 spans 15 amino acids. The CDR3 region has the DNA TGTGCCAGCAGTGAGGACAGGGCGAACACCGGGGAGCTGTTTTTT. Amino acid sequence: CASSEDRANTGELFF.

The chain combines TRBV7-9 with TRBJ1-2; TRBD1 matches 9 bases. The CDR3 spans 15 residues. CDR1 and CDR2 (germline): SEHNR, FQNEAQ (reference sequence). The V gene end was trimmed by 1 base and the J gene end by 7 bases; junction bases not matched to a gene: 7. The CDR3 bases are TGTGCCAGCAGCTTAGAGCGCGGGACAGGGTCTGGCTACACCTTC. This gives the protein CASSLERGTGSGYTF.

This clone was observed a few times. The chain has TRBV7-9 and TRBJ1-1; D gene uncertain. V was shortened by 6 bases and J by 4 bases, with 18 bases between the two germline ends. The germline gives CDR1 SEHNR, CDR2 FQNEAQ (reference sequence). CDR3 length: 15 residues. This chain's CDR3 is CASSPTLGTFTEAFF. CDR3 nucleotides: TGTGCCAGCAGTCCTACCCTAGGAACGTTCACTGAAGCTTTCTTT.

The V call is TRBV4-1, the J call TRBJ2-7; perhaps TRBD2 as D (7 bases). Trimming removed 4 bases at V and 4 bases at J, with 23 bases between. The germline V gene encodes CDR1 MGHRA and CDR2 YSYEKL. The CDR3 is made up of 17 amino acids. The CDR3 DNA is TGCGCCAGCAGCCCTAGGAGAGCGGGACACAACGAGTACGAGCAGTACTTC. Translated: CASSPRRAGHNEYEQYF.

V gene TRBV6-5 combines with J gene TRBJ2-7; D perhaps matches TRBD2 (5 bases). This CDR3 has 15 amino acids. The germline CDR1 and CDR2 sequences are MNHEY and SVGAGI. Trimming removed 1 base from V and 0 bases from J, with 10 bases in between. This CDR3 is CASSYLQDYSYEQYF. CDR3 sequence (DNA): TGTGCCAGCAGTTACTTACAAGACTACTCCTACGAGCAGTACTTC.

This clone is labeled as large. V and J are TRBV14 and TRBJ1-1; D gene unclear. The CDR3 contains 15 residues. Trimming took 0 bases from V and 5 from J, leaving 13 bases between them. Germline V CDR1 and CDR2: SGHDN, FVKESK. In DNA, the CDR3 is TGTGCCAGCAGCCAAGATGAGTGGCCGGGAACTGAAGCTTTCTTT. It encodes CASSQDEWPGTEAFF.

CDR3 DNA sequence: TGTGCCAGCAGCTTAAGGCCTCGACTAGCGGGAGATGAGACCCAGTACTTC. Its protein is CASSLRPRLAGDETQYF. The genes are TRBV7-8 and TRBJ2-5; TRBD2 agrees at 12 bases. Germline values: CDR1 SGHVS, CDR2 FQNEAQ. The CDR3 is 17 residues long. J lost 5 bases, V lost 2 bases, and 9 bases had no gene match.

The chain is built from TRBV7-2 and TRBJ1-4; the D is unclear. Germline lookup yields CDR1 SGHTA and CDR2 FQGNSA. This CDR3 comprises 14 residues. The germline V and J ends were trimmed by 5 bases and 4 bases, with 11 bases remaining between them. The CDR3 here is CASSPEPLNEKLFF. In DNA form, the CDR3 reads TGTGCCAGCAGCCCAGAACCCCTTAATGAAAAACTGTTTTTT.

This chain connects TRBV30 to TRBJ2-1; TRBD2 matches 7 bases. The CDR3 loop spans 17 amino acids. The germline V gene has CDR1 GTSNPN and CDR2 SVGIG (reference sequence). The junction had 21 bases not matched to a gene; V was cut back by 7 bases and J by 6 bases. The CDR3 is CALEVRSGTGGANEQFF. The CDR3 DNA reads TGTGCCTTGGAGGTACGGAGCGGGACTGGCGGGGCCAATGAGCAGTTCTTC.

This clone was recorded once. The chain links TRBV29-1 to TRBJ2-7; D gene ambiguous. The germline V gene has CDR1 SQVTM and CDR2 ANQGSEA. CDR3 size: 11 residues. The V end lost 7 bases, the J end lost 0 bases, and 7 bases lay between the germline ends. The CDR3 here is CSAGISYEQYF. Written as DNA, the CDR3 is TGCAGCGCCGGAATCTCCTACGAGCAGTACTTC.

The V call is TRBV28, the J call TRBJ1-1, with D uncertain. Germline V gene lookup returns CDR1 MDHEN and CDR2 SYDVKM. Trimming removed 6 bases at V and 0 bases at J, with 11 bases between. There are 14 residues in the CDR3. CDR3 loop: CASSLGQVNTEAFF. CDR3 bases: TGTGCCAGCAGCCTTGGGCAGGTGAACACTGAAGCTTTCTTT. Together with reference TRBV28 and TRBJ1-1, the CDR3 gives the full variable domain: DVKVTQSSRYLVKRTGEKVFLECVQDMDHENMFWYRQDPGLGLRLIYFSYDVKMKEKGDIPEGYSVSREKKERFSLILESASTNQTSMYLCASSLGQVNTEAFFGQGTRLTVV.

This chain links TRBV11-1 with TRBJ2-2, with 9 bases lining up with TRBD1. Trimming removed 5 bases from V and 7 bases from J; junction bases left unmatched: 8. CDR1 SGHAT and CDR2 FQDESV come from the germline V gene (reference sequence). The length of the CDR3 is 15 residues. CDR3 protein: CASSTWTGEGGELFF. The CDR3 DNA reads as TGTGCCAGCAGCACCTGGACAGGGGAAGGCGGGGAGCTGTTTTTT.

The chain recombines TRBV5-8 with TRBJ1-1; 10 nucleotides match TRBD1. The CDR3 sequence is 17 residues long. Germline values: CDR1 SGHTS, CDR2 YDEGEE. V lost 0 bases to trimming and J lost 5 bases; unmatched junction nucleotides: 10. The CDR3 region is CASSLARVLGQGTEAFF. DNA for the CDR3: TGTGCCAGCAGCTTGGCCCGGGTCTTGGGACAGGGGACTGAAGCTTTCTTT.

This clone has only one observation. The CDR3 reads CASSLGGRQAFF. As DNA, the CDR3 is TGTGCCAGCAGCTTAGGAGGGCGTCAAGCTTTCTTT. The chain combines TRBV7-9 with TRBJ1-1, with no clear D. This CDR3 region has 12 residues. V was shortened by 1 base and J by 9 bases, with 9 bases between the two germline ends. Germline-derived CDR1 and CDR2 are SEHNR and FQNEAQ (reference sequence). The full variable domain, with the rest looked up from reference TRBV7-9 and TRBJ1-1, is DTGVSQNPRHKITKRGQNVTFRCDPISEHNRLYWYRQTLGQGPEFLTYFQNEAQLEKSRLLSDRFSAERPKGSFSTLEIQRTEQGDSAMYLCASSLGGRQAFFGQGTRLTVV.